This T cell receptor (beta chain) appears in the sequencing data of a study of blood T cell repertoires in COVID-19. The CDR3 is made up of 19 amino acids. Germline V gene lookup returns CDR1 SEHNR and CDR2 FQNEAQ (reference sequence). V shed 0 bases, J shed 8 bases, and the junction held 16 bases outside the gene matches. The data were produced by immunoSEQ multiplex PCR, yet TCRdb's version contains in-frame clones alone and is incomplete. The sample includes 84,000 or so clones, 85% to 95% of them seen just once. This chain uses TRBV7-9 with TRBJ1-6, with TRBD1 matching over 7 bases. This clonotype was obtained from an older woman with active COVID-19. The specimen was peripheral blood. In DNA form, the CDR3 reads TGTGCCAGCAGCTTAGCGCCCCCATCAGAGACAGGGAGAGATTCACCCCTCCACTTT. This codes for CASSLAPPSETGRDSPLHF.